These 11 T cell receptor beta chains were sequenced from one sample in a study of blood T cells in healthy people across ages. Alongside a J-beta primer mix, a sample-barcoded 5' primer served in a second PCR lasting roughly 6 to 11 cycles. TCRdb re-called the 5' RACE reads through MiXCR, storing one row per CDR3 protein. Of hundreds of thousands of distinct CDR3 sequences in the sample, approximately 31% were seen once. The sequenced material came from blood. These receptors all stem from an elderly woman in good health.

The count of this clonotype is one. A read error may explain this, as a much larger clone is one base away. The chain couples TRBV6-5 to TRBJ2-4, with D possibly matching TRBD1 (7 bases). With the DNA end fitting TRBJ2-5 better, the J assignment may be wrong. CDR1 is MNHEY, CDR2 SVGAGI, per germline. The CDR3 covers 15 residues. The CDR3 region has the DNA TGTGCCAGCAGTTACCGGAGCAGGGGGGCAGGGACCCAGTACTTC. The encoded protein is CASSYRSRGAGTQYF.

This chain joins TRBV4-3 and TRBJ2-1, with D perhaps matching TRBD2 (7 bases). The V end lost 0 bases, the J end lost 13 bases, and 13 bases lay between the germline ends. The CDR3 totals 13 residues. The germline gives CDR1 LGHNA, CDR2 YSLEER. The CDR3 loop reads CASSQEIRGGQFF. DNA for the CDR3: TGCGCCAGCAGCCAAGAGATAAGGGGGGGTCAGTTCTTC.

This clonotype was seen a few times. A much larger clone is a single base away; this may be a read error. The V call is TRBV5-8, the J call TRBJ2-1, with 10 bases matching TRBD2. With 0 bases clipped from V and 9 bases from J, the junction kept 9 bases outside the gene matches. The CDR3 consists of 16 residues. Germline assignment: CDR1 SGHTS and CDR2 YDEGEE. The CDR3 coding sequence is TGTGCCAGCAGCTTGGGTCTAGCGGGGGCCTGTGTTGAGCAGTTCTTC. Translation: CASSLGLAGACVEQFF.

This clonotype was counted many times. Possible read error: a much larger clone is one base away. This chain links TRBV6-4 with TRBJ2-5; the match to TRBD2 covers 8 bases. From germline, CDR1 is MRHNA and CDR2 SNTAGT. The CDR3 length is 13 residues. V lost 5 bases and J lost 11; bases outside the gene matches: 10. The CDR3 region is CASSRGGYNEQYF. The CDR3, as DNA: TGTGCCAGCAGTCGGGGGGGGTATAATGAGCAGTACTTC.

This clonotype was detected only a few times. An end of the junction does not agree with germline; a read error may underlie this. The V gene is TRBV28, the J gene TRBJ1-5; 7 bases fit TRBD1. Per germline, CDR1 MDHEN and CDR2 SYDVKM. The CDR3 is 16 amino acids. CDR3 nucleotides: TGTGCCAGCAGTCGGGGGACAGAGGGAAGCAATCGGCCCCAGCATTTT. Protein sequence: CASSRGTEGSNRPQHF.

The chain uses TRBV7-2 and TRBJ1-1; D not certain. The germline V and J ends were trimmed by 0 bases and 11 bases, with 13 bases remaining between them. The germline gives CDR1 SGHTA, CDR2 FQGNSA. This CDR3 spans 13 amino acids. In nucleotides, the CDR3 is TGTGCCAGCAGCTTAGCCCCACCCGGGGATGCTTTCTTT. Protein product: CASSLAPPGDAFF.

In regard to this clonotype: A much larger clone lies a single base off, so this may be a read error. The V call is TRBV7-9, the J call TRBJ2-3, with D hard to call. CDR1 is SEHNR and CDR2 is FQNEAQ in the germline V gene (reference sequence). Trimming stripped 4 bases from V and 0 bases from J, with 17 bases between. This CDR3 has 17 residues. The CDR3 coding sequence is TGTGCCAGCAGCTCCCTATCGGGCAGTCGGAGCACAGATACGCAGTATTTT. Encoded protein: CASSSLSGSRSTDTQYF.

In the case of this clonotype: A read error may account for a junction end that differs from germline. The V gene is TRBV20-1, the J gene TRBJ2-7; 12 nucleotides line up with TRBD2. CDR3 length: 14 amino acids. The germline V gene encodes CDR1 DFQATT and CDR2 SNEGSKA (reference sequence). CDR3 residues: CGANGLAGFYEQYF. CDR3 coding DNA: TGCGGTGCAAACGGACTAGCGGGATTCTACGAGCAGTACTTC.

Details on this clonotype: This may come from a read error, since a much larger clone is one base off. CDR3 sequence: CASSFGQGTETQFF. The CDR3 DNA follows: TGTGCCAGCAGCTTTGGTCAGGGAACCGAGACCCAGTTCTTC. The chain combines TRBV7-8 with TRBJ2-1; TRBD1 might be the D (5 bases). Trimming took off 3 bases at V and 13 bases at J, with 19 bases between the two ends. The CDR3 extends over 14 amino acids. The germline V gene encodes CDR1 SGHVS and CDR2 FQNEAQ. The variable domain in full, completed from reference TRBV7-8 and TRBJ2-1, reads GAGVSQSPRYKVAKRGQDVALRCDPISGHVSLFWYQQALGQGPEFLTYFQNEAQLDKSGLPSDRFFAERPEGSVSTLKIQRTQQEDSAVYLCASSFGQGTETQFFGPGTRLTVL.

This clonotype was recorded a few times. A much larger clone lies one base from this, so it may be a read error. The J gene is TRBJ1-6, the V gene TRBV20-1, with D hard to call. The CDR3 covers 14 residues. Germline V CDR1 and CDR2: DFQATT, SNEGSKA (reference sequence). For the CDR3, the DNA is TGCAGTGCTGCCGAACGCGTTCTTAATTCACCCCGCCACTTT. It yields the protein CSAAERVLNSPRHF.

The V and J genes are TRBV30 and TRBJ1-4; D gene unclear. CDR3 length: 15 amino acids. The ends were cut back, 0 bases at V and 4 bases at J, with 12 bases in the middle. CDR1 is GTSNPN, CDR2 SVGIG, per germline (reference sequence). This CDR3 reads CAWSVSNTVNEKLFF. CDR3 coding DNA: TGTGCCTGGAGTGTATCGAATACCGTTAATGAAAAACTGTTTTTT.